This T cell receptor (beta chain) was observed in a study of blood T cell repertoires in COVID-19. Study details: Sites in the United States, Italy and Spain provided acute and convalescent COVID-19 samples. T cells, B-cell-depleted T cells, or PBMCs provided the cDNA or gDNA that served as material.

Authors' analysis steps: Estimates of nucleated cell counts were drawn from the amplification of reference gene primers. Generated by immunoSEQ multiplex PCR, the TCRdb table keeps only in-frame clones and is missing some. V and J calls and clone size are those listed in that table; D and trimming were worked out from the DNA. In the table there are about 68,000 clones, 65% to 80% of which are singletons. The CDR3 is 15 amino acids. V was cut by 0 bases and J by 3 bases, with 12 bases left in between. Looked up from germline, CDR1 is GTSNPN and CDR2 is SVGIG (reference sequence). The receptor was isolated from a woman aged 50 to 65 with acute or convalescent COVID-19. V usage is TRBV30 and J usage is TRBJ2-1, with D perhaps matching TRBD1 (6 bases). The sample taken for sequencing was peripheral blood. CDR3 protein: CAWSVQGRDYNEQFF. Written as DNA, the CDR3 is TGTGCCTGGAGTGTACAGGGCAGGGACTACAATGAGCAGTTCTTC.